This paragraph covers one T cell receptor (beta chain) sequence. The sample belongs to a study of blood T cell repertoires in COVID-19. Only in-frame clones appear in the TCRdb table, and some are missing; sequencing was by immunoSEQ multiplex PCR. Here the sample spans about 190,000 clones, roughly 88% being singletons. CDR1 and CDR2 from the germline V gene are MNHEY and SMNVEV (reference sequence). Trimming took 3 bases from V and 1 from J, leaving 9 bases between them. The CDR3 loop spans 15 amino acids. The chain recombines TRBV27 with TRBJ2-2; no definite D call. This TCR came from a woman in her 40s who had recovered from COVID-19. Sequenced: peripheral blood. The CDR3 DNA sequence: TGTGCCAGCAGTTTTAATGCAGGGAACACCGGGGAGCTGTTTTTT. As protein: CASSFNAGNTGELFF.